This entry lists 20 T cell receptor beta chains sequenced from one sample in a study of T-cell reconstitution after alpha-beta-depleted transplantation in children. The authors prepared the TCRbeta library with unique molecular identifiers. In TCRdb, the PCR reads were re-called with MiXCR into one record per CDR3 protein. The sample lists roughly 280,000 distinct CDR3 sequences; 11% were seen once. Sequenced here: peripheral blood, sampled 180 days after TCRalphabeta/CD19-depleted stem cell transplant. All receptors derive from a male patient between 2 and 10 years old who had a stem cell transplant for chronic granulomatous disease, so the T cells may come from the graft donor.

This clonotype was seen many times. The rearrangement uses TRBV20-1 and TRBJ2-2; 7 bases are a match to TRBD1. The CDR3 extends over 16 amino acids. The ends lost 2 bases at V and 7 bases at J; junction bases unmatched: 13. Germline CDR1 reads DFQATT; CDR2 reads SNEGSKA (reference sequence). The CDR3 loop is CSARITGARTIGELFF. For the CDR3, the DNA is TGCAGTGCTAGAATAACAGGGGCTCGGACAATCGGGGAGCTGTTTTTT.

At least ten counts were recorded for this clonotype. The chain is built from TRBV7-2 and TRBJ2-7; tentatively, D is TRBD2 (6 bases). Trimming took 4 bases from V and 3 from J, leaving 10 bases between them. CDR3 length: 13 amino acids. CDR1 and CDR2 from the germline V gene are SGHTA and FQGNSA. The CDR3 protein is CASSSGGHYEQYF. The CDR3 DNA follows: TGTGCCAGCAGCTCCGGAGGGCACTACGAGCAGTACTTC.

In this sample, this clonotype turned up many times. The chain is built from TRBV5-1 and TRBJ1-1; no reliable D call. V lost 3 bases, J lost 4 bases, and 16 bases lay in between. CDR3 length: 15 residues. Germline CDR1 reads SGHRS; CDR2 reads YFSETQ. This CDR3 is CASSSMGSGSTEAFF. The CDR3 region has the DNA TGCGCCAGCAGCTCAATGGGGTCCGGGTCCACTGAAGCTTTCTTT.

This clonotype was detected many times. The CDR3 nucleotides read TGTGCCAGCAATAGGCATGGTTCACCCCTCCACTTT. This codes for CASNRHGSPLHF. The chain combines TRBV27 with TRBJ1-6; D is ambiguous. The V and J ends lost 7 bases and 9 bases respectively, with 10 bases between them. The germline V gene has CDR1 MNHEY and CDR2 SMNVEV (reference sequence). The CDR3 is made up of 12 amino acids.

This clonotype occurred many times. The genes are TRBV12-3 or TRBV12-4 and TRBJ2-7, with D tentatively TRBD2 (6 bases). The CDR3 is 13 residues long. V shed 7 bases and J shed 2 bases, with 12 bases lying between them. CDR3 in amino acids: CASKMGGAYEQYF. CDR3 sequence (DNA): TGTGCCAGCAAAATGGGGGGAGCCTACGAGCAGTACTTC.

The chain is built from TRBV6-1 and TRBJ2-2, with D unresolved. The CDR3 runs 13 residues. Germline V gene lookup returns CDR1 MNHNS and CDR2 SASEGT. V lost 6 bases and J 10 bases, leaving 15 bases between the germline ends. CDR3 nucleotide sequence: TGTGCCAGCAGCTCTATCGGTATCGTGGAGCTGTTTTTT. Its translation is CASSSIGIVELFF.

There are many counts of this clonotype. The gene calls are TRBV5-1 and TRBJ1-2; no firm D call. Germline V gene sequence: CDR1 SGHRS, CDR2 YFSETQ. CDR3 length: 13 amino acids. Trimming stripped 0 bases from V and 8 bases from J, with 11 bases between. The CDR3 sequence is CASSLEPVKGYTF. Written as DNA, the CDR3 is TGCGCCAGCAGCTTGGAGCCGGTAAAAGGCTACACCTTC.

This clonotype was counted many times. The chain combines TRBV15 with TRBJ2-3; 8 nucleotides agree with TRBD1. This CDR3 is 18 amino acids long. Trimming cost V 0 bases and J 0 bases; bases outside gene matches: 8. CDR1 and CDR2 (germline): LNHNV, YYDKDF (reference sequence). In DNA, the CDR3 is TGTGCCACCAGCAGAGATCTCGGGACAGGATCTAGCACAGATACGCAGTATTTT. It is translated as CATSRDLGTGSSTDTQYF.

This clonotype was picked up many times. This chain links TRBV15 with TRBJ2-7; no reliable D call. Germline V gene sequence: CDR1 LNHNV, CDR2 YYDKDF (reference sequence). This CDR3 region has 14 residues. V was trimmed by 3 bases and J by 3 bases, leaving 12 bases between them. CDR3 sequence: CATSSRPLGYEQYF. The CDR3 nucleotides are TGTGCCACCAGCAGTCGACCGTTAGGCTACGAGCAGTACTTC.

About this clonotype: Given a much more abundant clone one base away, this may be a read error. The J gene is TRBJ2-1, the V gene TRBV3-1; TRBD2 agrees at 7 bases. J lost 4 bases, V lost 1 base, and 13 bases had no gene match. The CDR3 has 18 amino acids. Germline V CDR1 and CDR2: LGHDT, YNNKEL (reference sequence). The chain's CDR3 is CASSQVDVGRLAYNEQFF. The CDR3 DNA reads TGTGCCAGCAGCCAAGTCGATGTCGGCAGACTAGCTTACAATGAGCAGTTCTTC.

The chain recombines TRBV18 with TRBJ2-5; 8 bases match TRBD1. The CDR3 spans 15 residues. Trimming cost V 6 bases and J 5 bases; bases outside gene matches: 11. Per the germline V gene, CDR1 is KGHSH and CDR2 is LQKENI. The CDR3 DNA reads TGTGCCAGCTCGCCCCGACAGGGGCGAGGGGAGACCCAGTACTTC. This codes for CASSPRQGRGETQYF.

Ten or more counts support this clonotype. The chain joins TRBV20-1 to TRBJ2-1, with 8 positions matching TRBD2. V lost 6 bases and J lost 2; bases outside the gene matches: 6. CDR1 is DFQATT, CDR2 SNEGSKA, per germline (reference sequence). This CDR3 contains 14 residues. The CDR3 reads CSAPPGGPYNEQFF. For the CDR3, the DNA is TGCAGTGCCCCGCCGGGGGGGCCCTACAATGAGCAGTTCTTC.

This clonotype was recorded once. This may be a read error, as it is one base from a much larger clone. The rearrangement links TRBV20-1 to TRBJ2-3, with TRBD2 matching 8 bases. Germline CDR1 and CDR2: DFQATT and SNEGSKA (reference sequence). The CDR3 runs to 15 residues. The CDR3 coding sequence is TGCACTGCTAGGTCCCCGGGGGGGGGCACAGATACGCAGTATTTT. Encoded protein: CTARSPGGGTDTQYF.

There are many counts of this clonotype. The V gene is TRBV5-1, the J gene TRBJ2-1; D possibly corresponds to TRBD1 (5 bases). Trimming stripped 0 bases from V and 6 bases from J, with 10 bases between. CDR1 and CDR2 from the germline V gene are SGHRS and YFSETQ. This CDR3 is 14 amino acids long. The CDR3 region has the DNA TGCGCCAGCAGCTTGGTTGCAGGGCTCAATGAGCAGTTCTTC. Translating gives CASSLVAGLNEQFF.

This clonotype was seen at least ten times. The chain couples TRBV20-1 to TRBJ2-7; D is undetermined. Trimming shortened V by 6 bases and J by 1 base, and 10 bases separated the two germline ends. The V gene's germline CDR1 is DFQATT and CDR2 SNEGSKA (reference sequence). The CDR3 runs 12 residues. The CDR3 DNA reads TGCAGTGCCCACGCGCAGTCCTACGAGCAGTACTTC. Its protein is CSAHAQSYEQYF.

This clonotype has ten or more counts. The chain combines TRBV12-3 or TRBV12-4 with TRBJ2-7; D call uncertain. The CDR3 has 12 residues. With 3 bases removed from V and 5 bases from J, the gap between germline ends came to 8 bases. The CDR3 nucleotides are TGTGCCAGCAGTTTTTACAGACACGAGCAGTACTTC. Translating gives CASSFYRHEQYF.

This clonotype was counted many times. This sequence joins TRBV5-1 and TRBJ2-7; 10 positions agree with TRBD1. Germline assignment: CDR1 SGHRS and CDR2 YFSETQ. J gave up 3 bases and V 4 bases, and 4 bases lay outside the gene matches. CDR3 size: 14 residues. The CDR3 sequence: CASSTRTGGYEQYF. Here the CDR3 DNA reads TGCGCCAGCAGCACCAGGACAGGGGGCTACGAGCAGTACTTC. The whole variable domain, filled in from reference TRBV5-1 and TRBJ2-7, reads KAGVTQTPRYLIKTRGQQVTLSCSPISGHRSVSWYQQTPGQGLQFLFEYFSETQRNKGNFPGRFSGRQFSNSRSEMNVSTLELGDSALYLCASSTRTGGYEQYFGPGTRLTVT.

This clonotype was recorded many times. The gene calls are TRBV6-1 and TRBJ2-5; D may correspond to TRBD1 or TRBD2 (5 bases each). The CDR3 runs to 14 residues. With 7 bases removed from V and 1 base from J, the gap between germline ends came to 13 bases. Per the germline V gene, CDR1 is MNHNS and CDR2 is SASEGT. CDR3 region: CASNPLGAQETQYF. For the CDR3, the DNA is TGTGCCAGCAATCCCCTCGGGGCCCAAGAGACCCAGTACTTC.

The genes are TRBV28 and TRBJ2-5; D tentatively fits TRBD1 or TRBD2 (6 bases each). CDR1 and CDR2 from the germline V gene are MDHEN and SYDVKM. V gave up 4 bases and J gave up 5 bases, with 14 bases separating them. The CDR3 is 14 amino acids. CDR3 coding DNA: TGTGCCAGCAGTTATCCCGGAGGGGGGGAGACCCAGTACTTC. This sequence encodes CASSYPGGGETQYF.

This clonotype was observed many times. The chain's CDR3 is CASTRVMGADPSYEQYF. CDR3 bases: TGTGCCAGCACCCGCGTAATGGGGGCCGATCCTTCTTACGAGCAGTACTTC. This rearrangement joins TRBV7-9 to TRBJ2-7, with D perhaps matching TRBD1 (6 bases). V was cut by 7 bases and J by 4 bases, with 26 bases left in between. The CDR3 runs to 17 residues. Germline CDR1 and CDR2: SEHNR and FQNEAQ (reference sequence).